This is a list of T cell receptor beta chains from one sample in a study of CD8+CD57+ T cells in acquired aplastic anemia. TCRdb processed the reads anew with MiXCR; each CDR3 protein has one entry. There are about 240,000 distinct CDR3 sequences in the sample; around half occur only once, and 7.8% lies in the top ten. Sequencing was carried out using sorted CD4+, CD8+, or CD8+CD57+ T cells (not recorded which) from PBMCs. All receptors derive from a human donor with aplastic anemia. The CDR3 runs from the conserved cysteine through the conserved F or W. D genes are given only for firm matches. Not every row has a clone size; where given, it reads once, few, many or a size class.

clone size	V gene	J gene	D gene	CDR3 DNA	CDR3 protein
.	TRBV25-1	TRBJ1-2	.	TGTGCCAGCAGTGGCAGCAAGTTTTTCTATGGCTACACCTTC	CASSGSKFFYGYTF
.	TRBV27	TRBJ1-1	TRBD1	TGTGCCAGCAGTCCCGACAGGGGTCAGGGCACTGAAGCTTTCTTT	CASSPDRGQGTEAFF
.	TRBV11-1	TRBJ2-5	TRBD2	TGTGCCAGCAGCTTAGTGAGCGGGAGGGAAGAGACCCAGTGCTTC	CASSLVSGREETQCF
.	TRBV6-4	TRBJ2-5	TRBD1	TGTGCCAGCAGTCGGACAGGGGTCGAGACCCAGTACTTC	CASSRTGVETQYF
once	TRBV10-2	TRBJ1-5	.	TGCGCCGGCAGGGGAGGGGGCAATCAGCCCCAGCATTTT	CAGRGGGNQPQHF
.	TRBV10-1	TRBJ2-7	.	TGCGCCAGCAGTCCCAGGCCCGGGGGACCTTCGTACTACGAGCAGTACTTC	CASSPRPGGPSYYEQYF
.	TRBV9	TRBJ2-7	.	TGTGCCAGCAGTTTAGGTGGCAGGACGACCGACGAGCAGTACTTC	CASSLGGRTTDEQYF
many	TRBV7-9	TRBJ1-1	.	TGTGCCAGCAGCTCACGGGAAATGAACACTGAAGCTTTCTTT	CASSSREMNTEAFF
few	TRBV29-1	TRBJ2-7	TRBD2	TGCAGCGTGTGGACTAGCGGGAGGGCGACCGAGCAGTACTTC	CSVWTSGRATEQYF
.	TRBV19	TRBJ1-1	.	TGTGCCAGTAGTCTGGCCTGGAACACTGAAGCTTTCTTT	CASSLAWNTEAFF
.	TRBV2	TRBJ2-7	.	TGTGCCAGCTCTAGGGGGGAGTCAGTTGGCGAGCAGTACTTC	CASSRGESVGEQYF
.	TRBV6-1	TRBJ2-7	TRBD2	TGTGCCGGCATGCTAGCGGGAGCTTACGAGCAGTACTTC	CAGMLAGAYEQYF
.	TRBV2	TRBJ2-3	TRBD2	TGTGCCAGCAGTGAAACGAGCGGGGGGCGGCCAGATACGCAGTATTTT	CASSETSGGRPDTQYF
many	TRBV12-3/TRBV12-4	TRBJ2-7	.	TGTGCCAGCCTGTGGGAGTCCTACGAGCAGTACTTC	CASLWESYEQYF
.	TRBV9	TRBJ1-1	.	.	CASSPQSGRVPYEQYFGPGTEAFF
.	TRBV29-1	TRBJ1-2	TRBD1	TGCAGCGGGAGAGGACAGGGTACTTATGGCTACACCTTC	CSGRGQGTYGYTF
.	TRBV7-9	TRBJ2-1	.	TGTGCCAGCAGCGACGGCTCCGGAGAGGGCTCCTACAATGAGCAGTTCTTC	CASSDGSGEGSYNEQFF
.	TRBV30	TRBJ2-7	.	TGTGCCACCTACGACAGTTCCTGGAACGAGCAGTACTTC	CATYDSSWNEQYF
.	TRBV10-3	TRBJ2-3	.	TGTGCCATCAGTGAGTCCGGCTCCCTAGCAGATACGCAGTATTTT	CAISESGSLADTQYF
.	TRBV15	TRBJ2-7	.	TGTGCCACCAGCAGAGATCTGGGACCCTACGAGCAGTACTTC	CATSRDLGPYEQYF
many	TRBV7-2	TRBJ2-7	.	TGTGCCAGCAGCCCTCCTACCTACGAGCAGTACTTC	CASSPPTYEQYF
many	TRBV30	TRBJ2-7	.	TGTGCCTGGAGTGTCTCTCACAGGGACGAGCAGTACTTC	CAWSVSHRDEQYF
.	TRBV19	TRBJ1-2	.	TGTGCCAGTAGCCAGGGAAGTGGGGGTGATGGCTACACCTTC	CASSQGSGGDGYTF
few	TRBV9	TRBJ2-6	.	TGTGCCAGCAGCGTTGGGACAGGGGCCAACGTCCTGACTTTC	CASSVGTGANVLTF
once	TRBV19	TRBJ1-6	TRBD1	TGTGCCAGTAGTATAGACAGGGGGTATTCACCCCTCCACTTT	CASSIDRGYSPLHF
.	TRBV24-1	TRBJ2-2	.	TGTGCCAGCAGTTACCCCATTCGGACAGTGAACACCGGGGAGCTGTTTTTT	CASSYPIRTVNTGELFF
.	TRBV5-1	TRBJ2-7	TRBD2	TGCGCCAGCAGCTACCGCGTTACTAGCGGGGGATTCTACGAGCAGTACTTC	CASSYRVTSGGFYEQYF
few	TRBV4-1	TRBJ2-1	TRBD2	TGCGCCAGCAGCCAGTTCCGGAGCGGGGTCGGTAATGAGCAGTTCTTC	CASSQFRSGVGNEQFF
few	TRBV14	TRBJ2-6	TRBD2	TGTGCCAGCAGCCAAGAGATGCGGGGGGAGGCACTGACTTTC	CASSQEMRGEALTF
.	TRBV2	TRBJ1-2	TRBD1	TGTGCCAGCAGTTTAACAGGGACAGGGCTGGACTATGGCTACACCTTC	CASSLTGTGLDYGYTF
.	TRBV7-9	TRBJ1-6	.	TGTGCCAGCAGTTTACGGGGGTCGAATTCACCCCTCCACTTT	CASSLRGSNSPLHF
.	TRBV15	TRBJ2-5	TRBD2	TGTGCCACCGGCTACCCCGGGTCTAGCGGGGGGATAGAGACCCAGTACTTC	CATGYPGSSGGIETQYF
.	TRBV9	TRBJ2-3	TRBD2	TGTGCCAGCAGCGTAGTAGCGGGAGTGACAAATGAGCAGTATTTT	CASSVVAGVTNEQYF
few	TRBV3-1	TRBJ2-2	TRBD1	TGTGCCAGCAGCCAAATGACAGGGTCGAGTTCTGGCGGGGAGCTGTTTTTT	CASSQMTGSSSGGELFF
.	TRBV20-1	TRBJ2-7	.	TGCAGTGCTAGAGGGGGCCCACTGGGCTCCTACGAGCAGTACTTC	CSARGGPLGSYEQYF
few	TRBV11-2	TRBJ1-4	.	TGTGCCAGCAGCTTTCGTAGAGGGCCCGGGGAAAAACTGTTTTTT	CASSFRRGPGEKLFF
.	TRBV20-1	TRBJ1-6	TRBD1	TGCAGTGCTAGAGGGGACAGGGGGATAAATTCACCCCTCCACTTT	CSARGDRGINSPLHF
many	TRBV2	TRBJ1-1	TRBD1	TGTGCCAGCAGTCAGACAGGGGAAGGGTACACTGAAGCTTTCTTT	CASSQTGEGYTEAFF
.	TRBV7-9	TRBJ2-7	TRBD2	TGTGCCAGCAGCCCTACTAGCGCCAACTACGAGCAGTACTTC	CASSPTSANYEQYF